This TCR beta chain was sequenced for a study of CD8 T cells in ankylosing spondylitis. V shed 1 base, J shed 2 bases, and the junction held 12 bases outside the gene matches. CDR3 length equals 20 residues. From germline, CDR1 is SGHRS and CDR2 YFSETQ. TCRdb redid the calling of the 5' RACE reads with MiXCR, one entry per CDR3 protein. Among about 150,000 distinct CDR3 sequences listed, 30% to 35% were seen once. This sequence joins TRBV5-1 and TRBJ2-3; 14 bases line up with TRBD2. The receptor comes from a male donor with ankylosing spondylitis. The specimen was synovial fluid, either unsorted or a sorted T cell fraction (not recorded which). Here the CDR3 reads CASSLTRLAGGPPSTDTQYF. As DNA, the CDR3 is TGCGCCAGCAGCTTGACCCGACTAGCGGGAGGGCCTCCATCCACAGATACGCAGTATTTT.